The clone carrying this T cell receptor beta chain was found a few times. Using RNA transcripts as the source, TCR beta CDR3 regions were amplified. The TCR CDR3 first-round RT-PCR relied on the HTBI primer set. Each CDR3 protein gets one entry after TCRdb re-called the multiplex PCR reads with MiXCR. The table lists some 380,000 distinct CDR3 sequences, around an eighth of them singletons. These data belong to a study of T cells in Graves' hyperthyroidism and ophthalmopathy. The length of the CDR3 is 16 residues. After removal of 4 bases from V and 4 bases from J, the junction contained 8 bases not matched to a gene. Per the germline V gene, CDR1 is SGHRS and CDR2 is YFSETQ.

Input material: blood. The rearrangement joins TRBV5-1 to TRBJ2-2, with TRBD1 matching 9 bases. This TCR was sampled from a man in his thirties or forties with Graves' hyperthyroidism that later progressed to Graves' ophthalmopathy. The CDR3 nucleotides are TGCGCCAGCAGCACCGGACAGGGGAGGCGCACCGGGGAGCTGTTTTTT. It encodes CASSTGQGRRTGELFF.